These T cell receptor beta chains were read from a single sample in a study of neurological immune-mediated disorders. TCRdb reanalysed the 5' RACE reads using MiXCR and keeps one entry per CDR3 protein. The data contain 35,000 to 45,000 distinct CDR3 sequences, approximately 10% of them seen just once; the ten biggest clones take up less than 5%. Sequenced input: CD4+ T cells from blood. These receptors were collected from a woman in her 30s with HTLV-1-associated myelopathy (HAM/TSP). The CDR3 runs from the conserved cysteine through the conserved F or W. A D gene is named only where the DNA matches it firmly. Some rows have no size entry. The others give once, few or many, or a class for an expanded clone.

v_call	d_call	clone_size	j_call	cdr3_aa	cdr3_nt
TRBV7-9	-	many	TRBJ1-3	CASRRSGGTGNTIYF	TGTGCCAGCAGGCGAAGCGGGGGAACTGGAAACACCATATATTTT
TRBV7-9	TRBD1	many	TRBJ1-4	CASSRLQGAEEKLFF	TGTGCCAGCAGCCGATTACAGGGGGCTGAAGAAAAACTGTTTTTT
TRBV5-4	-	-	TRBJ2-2	CASSFTGMVSGELFF	TGTGCCAGCAGCTTTACAGGGATGGTTTCCGGGGAGCTGTTTTTT
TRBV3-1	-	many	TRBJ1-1	CASSQGNMNTEAFF	TGTGCCAGCAGCCAAGGCAACATGAACACTGAAGCTTTCTTT
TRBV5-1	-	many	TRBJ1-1	CASSLEGSGTEAFF	TGCGCCAGCAGCTTGGAGGGATCGGGCACTGAAGCTTTCTTT
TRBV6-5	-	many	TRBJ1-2	CASSYSGGRYGYTF	TGTGCCAGCAGTTACTCGGGGGGGAGGTATGGCTACACCTTC
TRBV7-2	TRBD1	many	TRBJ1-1	CASSLFRGSTGAQVTEAFF	TGTGCCAGCAGCTTATTCCGGGGGTCCACAGGGGCTCAGGTCACTGAAGCTTTCTTT
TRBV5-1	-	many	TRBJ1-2	CASSWGGSSYGYTF	TGCGCCAGCAGCTGGGGGGGCTCCTCCTATGGCTACACCTTC
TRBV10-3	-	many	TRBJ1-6	CAISDWALDPPLHF	TGTGCCATCAGTGACTGGGCCCTAGATCCACCCCTCCACTTT
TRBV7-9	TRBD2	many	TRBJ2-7	CASSLTSGGASEQYF	TGTGCCAGCAGCTTAACTAGCGGGGGGGCCTCCGAGCAGTACTTC
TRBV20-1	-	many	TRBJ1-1	CSARGGGGTMNTEAFF	TGCAGTGCTAGGGGAGGTGGGGGTACCATGAACACTGAAGCTTTCTTT
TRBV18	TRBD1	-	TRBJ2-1	CASSLGTGNSNEQFF	TGTGCCAGCTCTCTGGGGACAGGGAATTCAAATGAGCAGTTCTTC
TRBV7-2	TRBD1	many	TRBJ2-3	CASSLGTGVDTQYF	TGTGCCAGCAGCCTAGGGACAGGGGTGGATACGCAGTATTTT
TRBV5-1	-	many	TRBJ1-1	CASSFSPNEAFF	TGCGCCAGCAGCTTTTCCCCGAATGAAGCTTTCTTT
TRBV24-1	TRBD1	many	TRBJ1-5	CATSDPGQSNQPQHF	TGTGCCACCAGTGATCCGGGACAGAGCAATCAGCCCCAGCATTTT
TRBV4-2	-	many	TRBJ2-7	CASSQVPTGSYEQYF	TGTGCCAGCAGCCAAGTTCCGACAGGCTCCTACGAGCAGTACTTC
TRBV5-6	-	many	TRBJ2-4	CASSQDAGLGRIQYF	TGTGCCAGCAGCCAGGATGCAGGTTTGGGGAGAATTCAGTACTTC
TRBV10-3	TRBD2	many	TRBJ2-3	CAISGLAGRPPSTDTQYF	TGTGCCATCAGTGGTTTAGCGGGTCGTCCCCCTAGCACAGATACGCAGTATTTT
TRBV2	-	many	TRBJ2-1	CASRWGGKGNEQFF	TGTGCCAGCAGGTGGGGTGGGAAGGGCAATGAGCAGTTCTTC
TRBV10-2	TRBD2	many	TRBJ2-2	CASSSGLAGGRNTGELFF	TGCGCCAGCAGTAGTGGACTAGCGGGGGGTCGCAACACCGGGGAGCTGTTTTTT
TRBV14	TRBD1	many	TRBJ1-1	CASSQRTGVNTEAFF	TGTGCCAGCAGCCAAAGGACAGGGGTAAACACTGAAGCTTTCTTT
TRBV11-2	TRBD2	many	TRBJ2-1	CASSLGGGGSIGEQFF	TGTGCCAGCAGCTTAGGGGGCGGGGGGTCAATCGGTGAGCAGTTCTTC
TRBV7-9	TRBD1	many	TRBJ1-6	CASSPLTGDRDRSPLHF	TGTGCCAGCAGCCCTCTTACGGGGGACAGGGATCGATCACCCCTCCACTTT
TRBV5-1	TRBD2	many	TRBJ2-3	CASSLVAGGFYTQYF	TGCGCCAGCAGCTTGGTAGCGGGGGGCTTCTATACGCAGTATTTT
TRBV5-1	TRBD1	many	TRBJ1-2	CASSTTGGRGYGYTF	TGCGCCAGCAGCACGACAGGGGGCCGTGGCTATGGCTACACCTTC
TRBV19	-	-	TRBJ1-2	CASSERRTETNYGYTF	TGTGCCAGTAGCGAAAGAAGGACAGAAACTAACTATGGCTACACCTTC